This T cell receptor (beta chain) originates from a study of cytomegalovirus exposure and HLA in healthy donors. The PCR had 60 Vbeta and 13 Jbeta primers. Sequenced by immunoSEQ multiplex PCR; TCRdb stores in-frame clones only, minus some. The data show approximately 140,000 clones, about four fifths seen once. Germline CDR1 and CDR2: SEHNR and FQNEAQ (reference sequence). This CDR3 spans 14 amino acids. The J segment lost 4 bases and the V segment lost 6 bases, leaving 7 bases of the junction unmatched. The sequence derives from a man aged 18 to 29 in good health and CMV-seronegative. The rearrangement uses TRBV7-9 and TRBJ1-2, with 8 bases fitting TRBD1. Specimen: PBMCs. The CDR3 sequence is CASRTGGSLYGYTF. Written as DNA, the CDR3 is TGTGCCAGCAGAACAGGGGGATCTCTCTATGGCTACACCTTC.